These 19 T cell receptor beta chains were all obtained from the same sample, sequenced in a study of T cells in tumors after PD-1 blockade. The data were produced by immunoSEQ multiplex PCR, yet TCRdb's version contains in-frame clones alone and is incomplete. The sample has about 59,000 clones, just under 80% seen once. The input for sequencing was PBMCs, taken before anti-PD-1 treatment. These receptors originate from a human donor with basal cell carcinoma.

This clone was counted between two and nine times. The chain recombines TRBV5-5 with TRBJ2-1, with D possibly TRBD1 on 6 matching bases. Trimming cost V 4 bases and J 7 bases, with 18 bases left between them. The V gene's germline CDR1 is SGHKS and CDR2 YYEKEE (reference sequence). The CDR3 is made up of 15 amino acids. The CDR3 reads CASSGTPGQTNEQFF. CDR3 bases: TGTGCCAGCAGCGGGACCCCGGGACAAACAAATGAGCAGTTCTTC.

The V and J genes are TRBV2 and TRBJ1-1, with D perhaps matching TRBD1 (6 bases). The CDR3 contains 13 residues. The germline V gene has CDR1 SNHLY and CDR2 FYNNEI. V shed 6 bases and J shed 1 base, with 9 bases lying between them. CDR3 loop: CASRGQWNTEAFF. Written as DNA, the CDR3 is TGTGCCAGCAGAGGACAGTGGAACACTGAAGCTTTCTTT.

The V and J genes are TRBV7-8 and TRBJ2-5, with D tentatively TRBD2 (6 bases). V lost 5 bases and J 2 bases, leaving 12 bases between the germline ends. Germline V lookup: CDR1 SGHVS, CDR2 FQNEAQ. The CDR3 consists of 14 residues. CDR3: CASSPTAGQETQYF. CDR3 nucleotides: TGTGCCAGCAGCCCAACGGCGGGGCAAGAGACCCAGTACTTC.

This clone was picked up one time. The chain couples TRBV27 to TRBJ2-7; D is unresolved. Per germline, CDR1 MNHEY and CDR2 SMNVEV (reference sequence). This CDR3 comprises 14 residues. The germline V and J ends were trimmed by 5 bases and 2 bases, with 13 bases remaining between them. Here the CDR3 reads CASSPLDATYEQYF. For the CDR3, the DNA is TGTGCCAGCAGTCCACTTGATGCCACCTACGAGCAGTACTTC.

This sequence joins TRBV19 and TRBJ1-5; no clear D gene. CDR3 length: 14 residues. Trimming pared 4 bases from V and 1 base from J, leaving 8 bases between. Germline V gives CDR1 LNHDA, CDR2 SQIVND (reference sequence). Here the CDR3 reads CASSTHGSNQPQHF. The CDR3 DNA sequence: TGTGCCAGTAGTACCCACGGGAGCAATCAGCCCCAGCATTTT. The whole variable domain, remainder taken from reference TRBV19 and TRBJ1-5, is DGGITQSPKYLFRKEGQNVTLSCEQNLNHDAMYWYRQDPGQGLRLIYYSQIVNDFQKGDIAEGYSVSREKKESFPLTVTSAQKNPTAFYLCASSTHGSNQPQHFGDGTRLSIL.

This chain joins TRBV27 and TRBJ1-1, with 7 bases that match TRBD1. The trim removed 4 bases at V and 0 bases at J, leaving 5 bases unmatched. The germline V gene has CDR1 MNHEY and CDR2 SMNVEV (reference sequence). The length of the CDR3 is 15 residues. The DNA for the CDR3 is TGTGCCAGCAGTTCTACCGGGACAGTGAACACTGAAGCTTTCTTT. Residues: CASSSTGTVNTEAFF.

The chain joins TRBV4-1 to TRBJ1-5, with a weak D call TRBD1 (5 bases). Deletions cut 4 bases from V and 0 bases from J, with 13 bases between. Germline values: CDR1 MGHRA, CDR2 YSYEKL. The CDR3 contains 16 residues. For the CDR3, the DNA is TGCGCCAGCAGCCTTCTCAGGGCACATAGCAATCAGCCCCAGCATTTT. Residues: CASSLLRAHSNQPQHF.

This clone appeared a few times. The chain has TRBV19 and TRBJ1-2; TRBD1 is a possible D gene (5 bases). Germline CDR1 reads LNHDA; CDR2 reads SQIVND (reference sequence). There are 12 residues in the CDR3. V was cut by 9 bases and J by 3 bases, with 11 bases left in between. CDR3 region: CASSQTDYGYTF. The DNA for the CDR3 is TGTGCCAGCTCACAGACAGACTATGGCTACACCTTC.

J is TRBJ1-2 and V is TRBV6-1, with D perhaps TRBD1 (5 bases). Trimming removed 3 bases from V and 0 bases from J, with 20 bases in between. CDR1 is MNHNS, CDR2 SASEGT, per germline. CDR3 length: 18 residues. The CDR3 DNA sequence: TGTGCCAGCAGTGACAACAGGCTTCGGGGGAGAGCTAACTATGGCTACACCTTC. Its translation: CASSDNRLRGRANYGYTF.

The genes are TRBV6-5 and TRBJ1-1, with 8 nucleotides matching TRBD1. This CDR3 has 14 amino acids. In germline, CDR1 is MNHEY, CDR2 SVGAGI. The junction had 1 base not matched to a gene; V was cut back by 0 bases and J by 4 bases. CDR3 region: CASSYSGTGTEAFF. CDR3 in DNA: TGTGCCAGCAGTTACTCCGGGACAGGCACTGAAGCTTTCTTT.

The rearrangement joins TRBV14 to TRBJ1-3, with 7 bases that match TRBD1. Germline-derived CDR1 and CDR2 are SGHDN and FVKESK. With 6 bases clipped from V and 3 bases from J, the junction kept 8 bases outside the gene matches. This CDR3 contains 15 residues. The CDR3 nucleotides read TGTGCCAGCAGGAAGACAGGGTTCGGTGGAAACACCATATATTTT. It translates to CASRKTGFGGNTIYF.

This rearrangement joins TRBV5-8 to TRBJ1-5; D not certain. This CDR3 spans 15 amino acids. The V end lost 3 bases, the J end lost 3 bases, and 13 bases lay between the germline ends. CDR1 is SGHTS, CDR2 YDEGEE, per germline. The CDR3 region has the DNA TGTGCCAGCAGCTGGGGAGTCATGGACAATCAGCCCCAGCATTTT. Translating it yields CASSWGVMDNQPQHF.

The CDR3 region has the DNA TGCGCCAGCAGCCGCGTCGTCGGGACTATAGAGGCCGGGGAGCTGTTTTTT. This gives the protein CASSRVVGTIEAGELFF. This chain uses TRBV5-1 with TRBJ2-2; TRBD2 matches 7 bases. V was clipped by 4 bases and J by 6 bases; unmatched bases: 15. CDR3 length: 17 residues. Germline V gene data show CDR1 as SGHRS and CDR2 as YFSETQ.

This clone was observed once. This sequence joins TRBV15 and TRBJ1-3; TRBD1 might be the D (6 bases). The germline gives CDR1 LNHNV, CDR2 YYDKDF (reference sequence). The V gene lost 5 bases and the J gene lost 2 bases, with 13 bases spanning the gap. The CDR3 sequence is 15 residues long. The CDR3, as DNA: TGTGCCACCAGCGGCTCAGGGGCTGCTGGAAACACCATATATTTT. Residues: CATSGSGAAGNTIYF.

The chain uses TRBV3-1 (or the pseudogene TRBV3-2) and TRBJ1-1; D remains unclear. With 1 base removed from V and 8 bases from J, the gap between germline ends came to 14 bases. The CDR3 spans 14 residues. The V gene's germline CDR1 is LGHDT and CDR2 YNNKEL (reference sequence). The DNA for the CDR3 is TGTGCCAGCAGCCAAGCCCGGGGTCAGGCCGAAGCTTTCTTT. This gives the protein CASSQARGQAEAFF.

The gene calls are TRBV14 and TRBJ1-2; the D gene is possibly TRBD1 (6 bases). Per the germline V gene, CDR1 is SGHDN and CDR2 is FVKESK. The V end was cut by 5 bases, the J end by 8 bases, with 12 bases between. The CDR3 contains 12 residues. This chain's CDR3 is CASSIGGGGYTF. The CDR3 nucleotides read TGTGCCAGCAGCATTGGGGGGGGCGGCTACACCTTC.

This chain links TRBV5-1 with TRBJ2-6; D is uncertain. Trimming shortened V by 7 bases and J by 3 bases, and 11 bases separated the two germline ends. The CDR3 sequence is 14 residues long. Germline CDR1 SGHRS, CDR2 YFSETQ. CDR3 DNA: TGCGCCAGCGGCCCGGTGGGTGGGGCCAACGTCCTGACTTTC. Protein: CASGPVGGANVLTF.

The chain carries TRBV3-1 (or the pseudogene TRBV3-2) and TRBJ2-2; either TRBD1 or TRBD2 may fit D (5 bases each). This CDR3 spans 18 amino acids. CDR1 and CDR2 from the germline V gene are LGHDT and YNNKEL (reference sequence). V lost 1 base and J 4 bases, leaving 19 bases between the germline ends. In DNA form, the CDR3 reads TGTGCCAGCAGCCAAGTGGGGGTAGTGGCAGGGCGCACCGGGGAGCTGTTTTTT. Its protein is CASSQVGVVAGRTGELFF.

The CDR3 bases are TGTGCCAGCAGCGGACAGGGAGGCTACAATGAGCAGTTCTTC. Protein: CASSGQGGYNEQFF. This rearrangement joins TRBV6-2 or TRBV6-3 to TRBJ2-1; 8 nucleotides match TRBD1. Per the germline V gene, CDR1 is MNHEY and CDR2 is SVGEGT. The J segment lost 3 bases and the V segment lost 6 bases, leaving 4 bases of the junction unmatched. This CDR3 spans 14 amino acids.